These T cell receptor beta chains were read from a single sample in a study of cytomegalovirus exposure and HLA in healthy donors. Assay used: immunoSEQ multiplex PCR; TCRdb lists only in-frame clones, some missing. The table records approximately 130,000 clones, 65% to 85% of them present only once. The sequencing sample was made of PBMCs. These receptor sequences come from a man aged 50 to 59 in good health and CMV-seronegative. Each CDR3 is given with its conserved first and last residue. The order of the fields is V gene, J gene, D gene, clone size, CDR3 DNA, CDR3 protein. The D gene is left open where the match is weak. Only part of the rows carry a size: once, few, many, or a class if the clone is expanded.

TRBV7-8,TRBJ2-3,-,-,TGTGCCAGCAGCTTAGCTTCCCCCACTAGGGGGGATACGCAGTATTTT,CASSLASPTRGDTQYF
TRBV5-6,TRBJ1-2,TRBD1,-,TGTGCCAGCAGCAATACAGGGGCCGGCTATGGCTACACCTTC,CASSNTGAGYGYTF
TRBV28,TRBJ2-1,TRBD2,-,TGTGCCAGCATCTCGGGGACTAGCGGGATCAATGAGCAGTTCTTC,CASISGTSGINEQFF
TRBV28,TRBJ2-3,-,once,TGTGCCAGCAAAAGCGGACCAGGCACAGATACGCAGTATTTT,CASKSGPGTDTQYF
TRBV7-9,TRBJ2-3,-,-,TGTGCCAGCAGCTATGGGTTAGCCACAGATACGCAGTATTTT,CASSYGLATDTQYF
TRBV6-1,TRBJ2-5,-,few,TGTGCCAGCAGTGGTTTGCCCGCGGGGACCCAGTACTTC,CASSGLPAGTQYF
TRBV14,TRBJ2-7,-,-,TGTGCCAGCAGCCAAACAGGGTTGGGCGAGCAGTACTTC,CASSQTGLGEQYF
TRBV4-3,TRBJ1-5,-,-,TGCGCCAGCAGCCAAGATAGGGGAGGAGTAGGTCAGCCCCAGCATTTT,CASSQDRGGVGQPQHF
TRBV28,TRBJ2-3,-,-,TGTGCCAGCAGGCAGACTGGCACAGATACGCAGTATTTT,CASRQTGTDTQYF
TRBV2,TRBJ2-3,-,-,TGTGCCAGCAGTCCTAGTGGAACCTCCACAGATACGCAGTATTTT,CASSPSGTSTDTQYF
TRBV5-6,TRBJ2-5,-,once,TGTGCCAGCAGCTTGGGTCAGTTGGAGACCCAGTACTTC,CASSLGQLETQYF
TRBV6-5,TRBJ1-4,TRBD1,-,TGTGCCAGCAGTTACTCCAGGGGGCCCACTCAAAAACTGTTTTTT,CASSYSRGPTQKLFF
TRBV7-2,TRBJ2-3,TRBD2,-,TGTGCCAGCAGCATTACTAGCGGGAGCGGTGCAGATACGCAGTATTTT,CASSITSGSGADTQYF
TRBV13,TRBJ1-2,TRBD1,-,TGTGCCAGCAGCTTAGAAGGGACAGGGAACTATGGCTACACCTTC,CASSLEGTGNYGYTF
TRBV7-9,TRBJ2-3,TRBD2,-,TGTGCCAGCAGCTTAATAGGACTAGCGGGAAGGGGAAGGGATACGCAGTATTTT,CASSLIGLAGRGRDTQYF
TRBV9,TRBJ2-3,TRBD2,-,TGTGCCAGCAGCGTAGGGACTAGCGGGAGGTCCTTTGGAGATACGCAGTATTTT,CASSVGTSGRSFGDTQYF
TRBV6-5,TRBJ2-1,-,-,TGTGCCAGCAGTCAATCGACAGGTTACTACAATGAGCAGTTCTTC,CASSQSTGYYNEQFF
TRBV5-1,TRBJ2-5,-,-,TGCGCCAGCAGCTGGACAGTCCAAGAGACCCAGTACTTC,CASSWTVQETQYF